These 7 T cell receptor beta chains originate from one sample sequenced in a study of radiotherapy plus CTLA-4 blockade in lung cancer. Sequencing was performed with immunoSEQ multiplex PCR; in TCRdb, only in-frame clones are kept and a portion is missing. The table has around 56,000 clones, 65% to 80% seen once. Source: peripheral blood, taken from a patient treated with radiotherapy plus ipilimumab. Receptor source: a human donor with non-small cell lung cancer who had a complete response to radiotherapy plus ipilimumab.

This rearrangement joins TRBV9 to TRBJ2-1; 9 nucleotides line up with TRBD1. The CDR3 spans 18 residues. J lost 6 bases, V lost 0 bases, and 13 bases had no gene match. Germline CDR1 and CDR2: SGDLS and YYNGEE. For the CDR3, the DNA is TGTGCCAGCAGCGTAGCCCCCGGGACAGGGTTCGGGAGCAATGAGCAGTTCTTC. Residues: CASSVAPGTGFGSNEQFF.

The chain couples TRBV5-1 to TRBJ1-4, with 7 positions matching TRBD1. Germline V gene data show CDR1 as SGHRS and CDR2 as YFSETQ. V lost 4 bases to trimming and J lost 7 bases; unmatched junction nucleotides: 7. The CDR3 sequence is 14 residues long. CDR3 in amino acids: CASSPGDSGEKLFF. CDR3 DNA: TGCGCCAGCAGCCCCGGGGACAGTGGTGAAAAACTGTTTTTT.

This clone is medium-sized in the sample. J is TRBJ2-7 and V is TRBV7-9, with D possibly being TRBD1 (5 bases). The CDR3 contains 12 residues. CDR1 and CDR2 from the germline V gene are SEHNR and FQNEAQ (reference sequence). Trimming took 6 bases from V and 2 from J, leaving 8 bases between them. CDR3 protein: CASRSTAYEQYF. In DNA, the CDR3 is TGTGCCAGCAGGTCGACAGCCTACGAGCAGTACTTC.

This clone was observed once. The chain links TRBV6-5 to TRBJ1-5; 7 bases are shared with TRBD1. The V and J ends lost 5 bases and 2 bases, in that order; junction bases with no gene match: 3. There are 14 residues in the CDR3. The germline CDR1 and CDR2 sequences are MNHEY and SVGAGI. CDR3 loop: CASSRQGGNQPQHF. In nucleotides, the CDR3 is TGTGCCAGCAGTCGACAGGGAGGCAATCAGCCCCAGCATTTT.

The CDR3 is CASSLLGGASTEAFF. The CDR3 region has the DNA TGTGCCAGCTCACTTCTAGGGGGCGCGAGCACTGAAGCTTTCTTT. The rearrangement uses TRBV18 and TRBJ1-1; TRBD1 aligns across 7 bases. This CDR3 comprises 15 residues. Trimming took 4 bases from V and 4 from J; bases not matched to a gene: 9. CDR1 KGHSH and CDR2 LQKENI come from the germline V gene.

The genes are TRBV5-1 and TRBJ2-7; 14 bases agree with TRBD2. Germline lookup yields CDR1 SGHRS and CDR2 YFSETQ. The length of the CDR3 is 16 residues. V shed 0 bases, J shed 3 bases, and the junction held 2 bases outside the gene matches. The CDR3, as DNA: TGCGCCAGCAGCTTGGGGGGGACTAGCGGGGGCTACGAGCAGTACTTC. Protein sequence: CASSLGGTSGGYEQYF.

The chain couples TRBV5-1 to TRBJ1-1; 8 bases agree with TRBD1. V was clipped by 4 bases and J by 1 base; unmatched bases: 3. CDR3 length equals 14 residues. The germline CDR1 and CDR2 sequences are SGHRS and YFSETQ. CDR3 nucleotide sequence: TGCGCCAGCAGCACGACAGGGGCGAACACTGAAGCTTTCTTT. Its protein product is CASSTTGANTEAFF.